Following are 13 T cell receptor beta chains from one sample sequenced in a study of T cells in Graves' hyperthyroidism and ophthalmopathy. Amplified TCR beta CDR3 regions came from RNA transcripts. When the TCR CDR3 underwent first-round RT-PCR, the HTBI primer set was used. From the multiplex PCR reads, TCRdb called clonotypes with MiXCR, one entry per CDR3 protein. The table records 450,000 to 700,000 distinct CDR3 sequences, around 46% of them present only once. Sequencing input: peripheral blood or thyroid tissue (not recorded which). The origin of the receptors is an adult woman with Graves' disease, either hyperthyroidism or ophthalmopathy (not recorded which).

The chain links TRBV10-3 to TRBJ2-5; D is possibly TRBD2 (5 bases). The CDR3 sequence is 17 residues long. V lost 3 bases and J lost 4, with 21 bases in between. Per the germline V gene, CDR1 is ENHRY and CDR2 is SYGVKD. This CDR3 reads CAISEGARATRRETQYF. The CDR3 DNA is TGTGCCATCAGTGAAGGAGCGAGGGCGACAAGACGAGAGACCCAGTACTTC.

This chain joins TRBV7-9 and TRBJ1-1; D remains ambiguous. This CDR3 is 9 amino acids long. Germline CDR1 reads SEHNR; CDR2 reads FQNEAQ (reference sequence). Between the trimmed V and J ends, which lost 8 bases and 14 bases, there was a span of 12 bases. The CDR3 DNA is TGTGCCAGCGCAACAGAACCGTTCTTT. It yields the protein CASATEPFF.

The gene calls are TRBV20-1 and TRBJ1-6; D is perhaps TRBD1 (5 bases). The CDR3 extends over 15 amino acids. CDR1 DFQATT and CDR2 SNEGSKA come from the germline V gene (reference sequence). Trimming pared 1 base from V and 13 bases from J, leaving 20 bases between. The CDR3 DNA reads TGCAGTGCTAGAGGACCAGGGAAAATAAGTCAGCCCCTCCACTTT. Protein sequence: CSARGPGKISQPLHF.

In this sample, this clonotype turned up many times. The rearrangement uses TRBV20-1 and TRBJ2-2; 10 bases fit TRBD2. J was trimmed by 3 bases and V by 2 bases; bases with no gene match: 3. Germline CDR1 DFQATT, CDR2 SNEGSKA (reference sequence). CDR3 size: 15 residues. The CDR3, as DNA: TGCAGTGCTAGACTAGCGGGAGTTGACACCGGGGAGCTGTTTTTT. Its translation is CSARLAGVDTGELFF.

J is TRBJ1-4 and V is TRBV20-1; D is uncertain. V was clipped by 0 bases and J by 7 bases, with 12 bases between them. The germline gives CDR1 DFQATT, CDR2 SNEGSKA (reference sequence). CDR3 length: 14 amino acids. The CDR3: CSARDRGDLEKLFF. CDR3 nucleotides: TGCAGTGCTAGAGATCGGGGAGATCTTGAAAAACTGTTTTTT.

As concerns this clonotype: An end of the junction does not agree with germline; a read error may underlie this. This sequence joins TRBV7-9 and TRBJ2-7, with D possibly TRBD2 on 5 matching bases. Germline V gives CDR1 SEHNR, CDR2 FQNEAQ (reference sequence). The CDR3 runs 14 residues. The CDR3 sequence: CAGSSDFPSYEQCF. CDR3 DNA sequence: TGTGCCGGCAGCTCGGACTTCCCCTCCTACGAGCAGTGCTTC.

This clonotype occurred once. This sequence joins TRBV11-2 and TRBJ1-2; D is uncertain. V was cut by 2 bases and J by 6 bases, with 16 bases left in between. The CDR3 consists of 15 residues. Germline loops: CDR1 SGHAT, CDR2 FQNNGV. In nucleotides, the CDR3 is TGTGCCAGCAGCTTAATGGGCCGGGGAGAGGATGGCTACACCTTC. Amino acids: CASSLMGRGEDGYTF.

CDR3 sequence: CAISEGGGIETQYF. Here the CDR3 DNA reads TGTGCCATCAGTGAGGGGGGGGGAATCGAGACCCAGTACTTC. The gene calls are TRBV10-3 and TRBJ2-5, with 7 bases matching TRBD2. Germline V gene data show CDR1 as ENHRY and CDR2 as SYGVKD. The CDR3 has 14 residues. Trimming at V came to 2 bases and at J to 5 bases, leaving 5 bases not matched to a gene.

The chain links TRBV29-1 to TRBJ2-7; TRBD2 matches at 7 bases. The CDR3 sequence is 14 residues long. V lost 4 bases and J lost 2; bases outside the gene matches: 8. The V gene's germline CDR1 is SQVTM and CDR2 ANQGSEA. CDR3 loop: CSVAGGDPAYEQYF. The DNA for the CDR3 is TGCAGCGTTGCGGGGGGAGACCCAGCCTACGAGCAGTACTTC.

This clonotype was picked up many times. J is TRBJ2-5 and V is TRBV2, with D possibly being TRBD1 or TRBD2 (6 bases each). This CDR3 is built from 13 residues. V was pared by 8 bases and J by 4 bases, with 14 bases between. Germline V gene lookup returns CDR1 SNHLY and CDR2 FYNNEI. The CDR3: CASLRGAGETQYF. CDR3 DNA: TGTGCCAGCTTAAGGGGGGCCGGAGAGACCCAGTACTTC.

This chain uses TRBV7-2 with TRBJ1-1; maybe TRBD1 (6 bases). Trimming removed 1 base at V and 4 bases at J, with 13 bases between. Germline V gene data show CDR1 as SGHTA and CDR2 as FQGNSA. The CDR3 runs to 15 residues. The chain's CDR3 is CASSLEAGAITEAFF. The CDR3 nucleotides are TGTGCCAGCAGCTTAGAGGCGGGGGCGATCACTGAAGCTTTCTTT.

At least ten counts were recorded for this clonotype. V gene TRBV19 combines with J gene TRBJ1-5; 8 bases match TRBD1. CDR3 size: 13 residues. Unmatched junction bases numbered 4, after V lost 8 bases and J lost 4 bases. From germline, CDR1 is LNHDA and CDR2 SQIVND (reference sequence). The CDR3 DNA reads TGTGCCAGTCCAGACAGGGGTAATCAGCCCCAGCATTTT. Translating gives CASPDRGNQPQHF.

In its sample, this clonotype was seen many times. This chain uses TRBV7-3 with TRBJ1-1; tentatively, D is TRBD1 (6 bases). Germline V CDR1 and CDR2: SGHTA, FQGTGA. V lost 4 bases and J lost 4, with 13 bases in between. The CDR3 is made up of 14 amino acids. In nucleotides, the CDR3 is TGTGCCAGCAGCTCAGGCAGGGGTTCCACTGAAGCTTTCTTT. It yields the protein CASSSGRGSTEAFF.